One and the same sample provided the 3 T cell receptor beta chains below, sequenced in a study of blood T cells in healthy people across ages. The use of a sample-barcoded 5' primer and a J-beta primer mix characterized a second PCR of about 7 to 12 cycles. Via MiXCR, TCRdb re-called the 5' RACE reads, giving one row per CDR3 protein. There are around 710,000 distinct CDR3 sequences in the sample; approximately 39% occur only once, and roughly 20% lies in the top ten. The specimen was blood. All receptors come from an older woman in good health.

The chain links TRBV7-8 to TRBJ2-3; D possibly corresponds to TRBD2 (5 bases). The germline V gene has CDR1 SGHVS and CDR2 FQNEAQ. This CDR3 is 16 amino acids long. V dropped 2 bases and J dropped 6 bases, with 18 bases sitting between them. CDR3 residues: CASSLSIGGRIDTQYF. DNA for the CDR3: TGTGCCAGCAGCTTAAGTATCGGAGGTCGAATCGATACGCAGTATTTT.

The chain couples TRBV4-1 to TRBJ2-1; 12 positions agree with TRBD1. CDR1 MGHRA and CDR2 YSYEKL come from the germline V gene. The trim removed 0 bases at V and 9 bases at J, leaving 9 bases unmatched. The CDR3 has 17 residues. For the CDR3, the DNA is TGCGCCAGCAGCCAAGAGCCGGGACAGGGGGCGTTCGGTGAGCAGTTCTTC. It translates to CASSQEPGQGAFGEQFF.

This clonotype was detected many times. In nucleotides, the CDR3 is TGCAGCGTGGGACTAGCGGCGAGCACAGATACGCAGTATTTT. It is translated as CSVGLAASTDTQYF. V gene TRBV29-1 combines with J gene TRBJ2-3; 11 nucleotides agree with TRBD2. The CDR3 has 14 amino acids. Germline V gives CDR1 SQVTM, CDR2 ANQGSEA. V was clipped by 6 bases and J by 0 bases; unmatched bases: 2.